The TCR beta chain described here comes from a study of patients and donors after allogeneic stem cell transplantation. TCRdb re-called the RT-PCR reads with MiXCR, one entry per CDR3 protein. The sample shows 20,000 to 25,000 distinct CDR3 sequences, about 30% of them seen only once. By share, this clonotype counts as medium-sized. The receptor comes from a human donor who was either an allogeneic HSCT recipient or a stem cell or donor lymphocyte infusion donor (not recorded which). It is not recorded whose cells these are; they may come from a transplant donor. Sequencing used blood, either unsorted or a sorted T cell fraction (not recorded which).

The DNA for the CDR3 is TGTGCCAGCAGCCCAAGAGTAGGGGACACCGGGGAGCTGTTTTTT. This codes for CASSPRVGDTGELFF. The chain combines TRBV7-8 with TRBJ2-2, with D perhaps matching TRBD1 (5 bases). V dropped 5 bases and J dropped 3 bases, with 13 bases sitting between them. Looked up from germline, CDR1 is SGHVS and CDR2 is FQNEAQ. The CDR3 has 15 amino acids.